Below are 11 T cell receptor beta chains sequenced from a single sample in a study of blood T cell repertoires in COVID-19. Produced via immunoSEQ multiplex PCR; TCRdb's table is partial and in-frame only. The table records 320,000 or so clones, approximately 91% of them present only once. The sequenced material came from PBMCs or T cells enriched from blood (not recorded which). These TCRs come from a man aged 60 to 75 who had recovered from COVID-19.

The chain uses TRBV5-1 and TRBJ2-3; the match to TRBD2 covers 8 bases. With V trimmed by 4 bases and J by 3 bases, 7 bases remained unmatched. This CDR3 contains 15 residues. In germline, CDR1 is SGHRS, CDR2 YFSETQ. CDR3 nucleotide sequence: TGCGCCAGCAGCATCGGGACTAGTCGGACAGATACGCAGTATTTT. Residues: CASSIGTSRTDTQYF.

This chain links TRBV19 with TRBJ2-7; 7 nucleotides match TRBD1. The V and J ends lost 6 bases and 3 bases, in that order; junction bases with no gene match: 11. The germline gives CDR1 LNHDA, CDR2 SQIVND (reference sequence). This CDR3 contains 15 residues. The CDR3 region is CASRGDRDSLYEQYF. The CDR3 bases are TGTGCCAGTAGGGGGGACCGGGACAGCCTCTACGAGCAGTACTTC.

This chain joins TRBV29-1 and TRBJ1-2; 9 bases match TRBD1. Trimming cost V 5 bases and J 6 bases; bases outside gene matches: 10. From germline, CDR1 is SQVTM and CDR2 ANQGSEA. The CDR3 loop spans 14 amino acids. CDR3 residues: CSVLRDRGMDGYTF. CDR3 DNA sequence: TGCAGCGTTCTTCGCGACAGGGGGATGGATGGCTACACCTTC.

The chain is built from TRBV3-1 (or the pseudogene TRBV3-2) and TRBJ2-1, with D hard to call. Looked up from germline, CDR1 is LGHDT and CDR2 is YNNKEL (reference sequence). The CDR3 runs to 11 residues. V lost 2 bases and J 7 bases, leaving 3 bases between the germline ends. CDR3 sequence (DNA): TGTGCCAGCAGCCAAATAAATGAGCAGTTCTTC. Translating it yields CASSQINEQFF.

This clone was seen a few times. The chain combines TRBV4-1 with TRBJ1-5, with 9 bases lining up with TRBD1. Germline lookup yields CDR1 MGHRA and CDR2 YSYEKL. The CDR3 runs 15 residues. Losses at the gene ends were 1 base for V and 7 bases for J; bases not matched to a gene: 5. CDR3 sequence: CASSQGTGVGQPQHF. DNA for the CDR3: TGCGCCAGCAGCCAAGGGACAGGGGTAGGGCAGCCCCAGCATTTT.

CDR3 sequence (DNA): TGTGCCAGCAGCTTTACGATTAGCCGATACAATGAGCAGTTCTTC. Translating gives CASSFTISRYNEQFF. V and J are TRBV7-2 and TRBJ2-1; D remains ambiguous. Germline CDR1 is SGHTA and CDR2 is FQGNSA. Trimming left V 3 bases short and J 4 bases short, with 13 bases between. The length of the CDR3 is 15 residues.

This chain joins TRBV5-1 and TRBJ2-1, with 14 bases fitting TRBD2. Germline-derived CDR1 and CDR2 are SGHRS and YFSETQ. Trimming removed 0 bases from V and 8 bases from J; junction bases left unmatched: 7. The length of the CDR3 is 17 residues. The CDR3 is CASSLAGTSGSFDEQFF. CDR3 in DNA: TGCGCCAGCAGCTTGGCCGGGACTAGCGGGAGTTTCGATGAGCAGTTCTTC.

The DNA of the CDR3 is TGCGCCAGCAGCTTGTTACCAGGTGTCTCCTACAATGAGCAGTTCTTC. Translated, it gives CASSLLPGVSYNEQFF. V is TRBV5-1 and J is TRBJ2-1; D uncertain. The CDR3 has 16 amino acids. Germline-derived CDR1 and CDR2 are SGHRS and YFSETQ. V lost 1 base to trimming and J lost 0 bases, with 11 bases between them.

The chain links TRBV28 to TRBJ2-7; TRBD1 matches 9 bases. The J segment lost 7 bases and the V segment lost 2 bases, leaving 12 bases of the junction unmatched. There are 16 residues in the CDR3. Germline V gene lookup returns CDR1 MDHEN and CDR2 SYDVKM. CDR3: CASSLRTGVYPGEQYF. CDR3 nucleotides: TGTGCCAGCAGTTTACGGACAGGGGTTTATCCGGGAGAGCAGTACTTC.

The CDR3 spells CASNPRGKGGTQYF. The CDR3 bases are TGTGCCAGCAACCCGCGGGGGAAAGGAGGGACCCAGTACTTC. The chain couples TRBV6-6 to TRBJ2-5, with 7 bases matching TRBD2. V dropped 7 bases and J dropped 7; count of bases not matched to a gene: 12. CDR1 and CDR2 from the germline V gene are MNHNY and SVGAGI (reference sequence). This CDR3 is 14 amino acids long.

The chain recombines TRBV19 with TRBJ1-4; 8 bases are a match to TRBD1. This CDR3 spans 17 amino acids. In germline, CDR1 is LNHDA, CDR2 SQIVND (reference sequence). J lost 8 bases, V lost 2 bases, and 13 bases had no gene match. For the CDR3, the DNA is TGTGCCAGTAGTATAAGCGGGCGACAGGGGCGGAACGAAAAACTGTTTTTT. Amino acids: CASSISGRQGRNEKLFF. Together with reference TRBV19 and TRBJ1-4, the CDR3 gives the full variable domain: DGGITQSPKYLFRKEGQNVTLSCEQNLNHDAMYWYRQDPGQGLRLIYYSQIVNDFQKGDIAEGYSVSREKKESFPLTVTSAQKNPTAFYLCASSISGRQGRNEKLFFGSGTQLSVL.